A selection of T cell receptor beta chains follows, all from one sample in a study of blood T cell repertoires in COVID-19. The table came from immunoSEQ multiplex PCR; TCRdb's copy has only in-frame clones and leaves some out. The table lists some 64,000 clones, 60% to 80% of them singletons, with 20% to 25% in the top ten. The sample was peripheral blood. The receptors were sampled from an elderly man with active or convalescent COVID-19. The CDR3 runs from the conserved cysteine through the conserved F or W. Fields, in order: clone size, V gene, D gene, J gene, CDR3 protein, CDR3 DNA. A D gene is named only where the DNA matches it firmly. Not every row has a clone size; where given, it reads once, few, many or a size class.

.	TRBV9	TRBD1	TRBJ2-7	CASSQGQGYTYEQYF	TGTGCCAGCAGCCAGGGACAGGGGTACACCTACGAGCAGTACTTC
.	TRBV7-9	TRBD1	TRBJ1-1	CASSLLQGAHTEAFF	TGTGCCAGCAGCTTGCTACAGGGGGCGCACACTGAAGCTTTCTTT
.	TRBV2	.	TRBJ1-2	CASSEAPNGLNGYTF	TGTGCCAGCAGTGAAGCGCCGAACGGACTAAATGGCTACACCTTC
.	TRBV5-4	.	TRBJ2-5	CASNKPQETQYF	TGTGCCAGCAATAAGCCCCAAGAGACCCAGTACTTC
.	TRBV5-5	TRBD1	TRBJ1-2	CASSPNRGSTGGYTF	TGTGCCAGCAGCCCTAACAGGGGGTCTACTGGTGGCTACACCTTC
.	TRBV19	.	TRBJ1-5	CASSIVQFNQPQHF	TGTGCCAGTAGTATTGTCCAGTTCAATCAGCCCCAGCATTTT
.	TRBV29-1	TRBD1	TRBJ2-7	CSVARRQGDNEQYF	TGCAGCGTTGCCCGGCGGCAGGGGGACAACGAGCAGTACTTC
.	TRBV18	.	TRBJ1-1	CASSPVVTTNTEAFF	TGTGCCAGCTCTCCCGTGGTGACAACGAACACTGAAGCTTTCTTT
.	TRBV3-1/TRBV3-2	TRBD2	TRBJ2-5	CASRPSLQRGSMGTQYF	TGTGCCAGCAGGCCCTCACTCCAGCGGGGATCCATGGGGACCCAGTACTTC
.	TRBV29-1	.	TRBJ2-7	CSVHLASRGRIDPKYEQYF	TGCAGCGTTCACTTGGCGTCGCGGGGACGCATCGATCCGAAATACGAGCAGTACTTC
few	TRBV7-2	.	TRBJ1-1	CASSLKVFGVNTEAFF	TGTGCCAGCAGCTTAAAGGTATTCGGAGTGAACACTGAAGCTTTCTTT
.	TRBV7-9	.	TRBJ1-5	CASSSGLSNQPQHF	TGTGCCAGCAGCTCAGGACTGTCGAATCAGCCCCAGCATTTT
.	TRBV3-1/TRBV3-2	.	TRBJ2-1	CASSLTDNEQFF	TGTGCCAGCAGCTTGACAGACAATGAGCAGTTCTTC
.	TRBV29-1	TRBD1	TRBJ2-3	CSVGGQNTDTQYF	TGCAGCGTTGGGGGACAGAACACAGATACGCAGTATTTT
.	TRBV3-1/TRBV3-2	TRBD2	TRBJ2-3	CASRERGRTDTQYF	TGTGCCAGCAGGGAGCGGGGTCGCACAGATACGCAGTATTTT
once	TRBV3-1/TRBV3-2	TRBD2	TRBJ2-5	CASSKAGATETQYF	TGTGCCAGCAGTAAAGCGGGAGCGACGGAGACCCAGTACTTC
.	TRBV6-1	TRBD1	TRBJ2-7	CASSVQAGTGTYEQYF	TGTGCCAGCAGTGTCCAGGCCGGGACAGGGACCTACGAGCAGTACTTC
.	TRBV6-6	TRBD1	TRBJ1-5	CASSARTGPGNQPQHF	TGTGCCAGCAGTGCAAGGACAGGGCCGGGCAATCAGCCCCAGCATTTT
.	TRBV2	.	TRBJ1-6	CASSERSSYNSPLHF	TGTGCCAGCAGTGAGAGGAGCTCCTATAATTCACCCCTCCACTTT
.	TRBV28	TRBD2	TRBJ2-3	CASSWTSGTDTQYF	TGTGCCAGCAGTTGGACTAGCGGGACAGATACGCAGTATTTT
.	TRBV30	.	TRBJ1-1	CAWSVGTGNTEAFF	TGTGCCTGGAGTGTAGGTACAGGGAACACTGAAGCTTTCTTT
few	TRBV28	TRBD1	TRBJ2-4	CASSPLRGRGLLDIQYF	TGTGCCAGCAGTCCGTTGAGGGGGCGCGGACTGTTGGACATTCAGTACTTC
.	TRBV15	TRBD1	TRBJ2-1	CATSRGEQTGGSKSEQFF	TGTGCCACCAGCAGAGGGGAACAGACAGGGGGCTCCAAAAGTGAGCAGTTCTTC
.	TRBV10-3	TRBD2	TRBJ2-5	CAIGIAGGEETQYF	TGTGCCATCGGGATAGCGGGAGGCGAAGAGACCCAGTACTTC
.	TRBV5-1	TRBD2	TRBJ2-2	CASSPRTSRNTGELFF	TGCGCCAGCAGCCCCCGGACTAGCCGGAACACCGGGGAGCTGTTTTTT
.	TRBV27	TRBD2	TRBJ2-7	CASSLGLASSSYEQYF	TGTGCCAGCAGTTTAGGACTAGCTTCTTCCTCCTACGAGCAGTACTTC
.	TRBV7-2	.	TRBJ2-3	CASSLAGQLISTDTQYF	TGTGCCAGCAGCTTAGCGGGACAACTCATTAGCACAGATACGCAGTATTTT
.	TRBV24-1	.	TRBJ1-5	CATGEQGNGIQPQHF	TGTGCCACCGGGGAACAGGGAAACGGGATACAGCCCCAGCATTTT
once	TRBV18	.	TRBJ2-1	CASSPAPLGDEQFF	TGTGCCAGCTCACCGGCTCCCCTAGGAGATGAGCAGTTCTTC
.	TRBV18	TRBD1	TRBJ1-2	CASSQGGTRGYTF	TGTGCCAGCTCACAAGGGGGCACCCGGGGCTACACCTTC
.	TRBV5-6	TRBD1	TRBJ1-4	CASRAGTGLIGEKLFF	TGTGCCAGCAGGGCCGGGACAGGGTTAATCGGGGAAAAACTGTTTTTT
.	TRBV6-1	.	TRBJ1-2	CASSDRGNYGYTF	TGTGCCAGCAGTGATCGGGGGAACTATGGCTACACCTTC
.	TRBV28	TRBD1	TRBJ2-1	CASSVGQGFGEQFF	TGTGCCAGCAGTGTGGGACAGGGTTTCGGAGAGCAGTTCTTC
.	TRBV7-6	.	TRBJ1-4	CASSLGAATNEKLFF	TGTGCCAGCAGCTTAGGGGCCGCAACTAATGAAAAACTGTTTTTT
.	TRBV28	TRBD1	TRBJ2-3	CASSQGQGATTDTQYF	TGTGCCAGCAGCCAAGGACAGGGGGCTACCACAGATACGCAGTATTTT
.	TRBV2	.	TRBJ1-4	CASREQGLGEKLFF	TGTGCCAGCAGGGAACAGGGTTTAGGTGAAAAACTGTTTTTT
.	TRBV6-6	.	TRBJ1-2	CASSSRGGYGYTF	TGTGCCAGCAGTTCCAGGGGAGGGTATGGCTACACCTTC
.	TRBV11-3	.	TRBJ2-3	CASSLGADSTDTQYF	TGTGCCAGCAGCTTAGGGGCAGATAGCACAGATACGCAGTATTTT
.	TRBV11-2	.	TRBJ2-7	CASSLDTGAGGYEQYF	TGTGCCAGCAGCTTAGATACGGGGGCAGGGGGCTACGAGCAGTACTTC
.	TRBV28	.	TRBJ1-1	CASTLRTGEAFF	TGTGCCAGCACCCTCCGAACGGGGGAAGCTTTCTTT
once	TRBV4-3	TRBD2	TRBJ2-5	CASSQGLAGAETQYF	TGCGCCAGCAGCCAAGGACTAGCGGGAGCTGAGACCCAGTACTTC
once	TRBV7-9	.	TRBJ1-2	CASRLDSSYGYTF	TGTGCCAGCAGATTGGACAGTAGCTATGGCTACACCTTC
once	TRBV7-9	.	TRBJ1-3	CASSSSSSGNTIYF	TGTGCCAGCAGCTCTTCTTCCTCTGGAAACACCATATATTTT
.	TRBV4-2	.	TRBJ2-2	CASSQGPGSGELFF	TGTGCCAGCAGCCAAGGCCCGGGTTCCGGGGAGCTGTTTTTT
.	TRBV5-1	.	TRBJ2-4	CASSRDSENIQYF	TGCGCCAGCAGTCGGGACTCTGAAAACATTCAGTACTTC